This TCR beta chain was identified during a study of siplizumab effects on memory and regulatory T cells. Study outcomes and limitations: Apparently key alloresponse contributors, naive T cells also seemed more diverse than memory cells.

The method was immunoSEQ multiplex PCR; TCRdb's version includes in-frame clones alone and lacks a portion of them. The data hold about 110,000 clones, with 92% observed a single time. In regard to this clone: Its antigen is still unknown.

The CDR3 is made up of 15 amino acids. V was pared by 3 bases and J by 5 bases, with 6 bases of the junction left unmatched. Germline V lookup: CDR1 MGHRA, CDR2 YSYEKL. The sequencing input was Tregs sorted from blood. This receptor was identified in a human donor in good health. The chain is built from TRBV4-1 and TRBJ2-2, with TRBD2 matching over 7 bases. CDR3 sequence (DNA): TGCGCCAGCAGCCAGCCTTTGCGGGGGACCGGGGAGCTGTTTTTT. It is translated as CASSQPLRGTGELFF.